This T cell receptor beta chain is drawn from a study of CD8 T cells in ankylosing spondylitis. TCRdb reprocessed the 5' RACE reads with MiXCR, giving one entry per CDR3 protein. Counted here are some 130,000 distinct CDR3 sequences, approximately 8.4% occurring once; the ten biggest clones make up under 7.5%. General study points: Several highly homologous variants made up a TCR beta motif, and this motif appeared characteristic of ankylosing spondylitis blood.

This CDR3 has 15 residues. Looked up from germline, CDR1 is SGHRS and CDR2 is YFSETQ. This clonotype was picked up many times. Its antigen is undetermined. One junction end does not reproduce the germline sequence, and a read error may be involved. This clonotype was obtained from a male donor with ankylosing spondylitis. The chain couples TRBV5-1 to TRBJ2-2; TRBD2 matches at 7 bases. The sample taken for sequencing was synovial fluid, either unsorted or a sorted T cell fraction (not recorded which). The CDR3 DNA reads TGCGCCAGCAGTTTGGGGAGGGGAAACACCGGGGAGCTGTTTTTT. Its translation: CASSLGRGNTGELFF. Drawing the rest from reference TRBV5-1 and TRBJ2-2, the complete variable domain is KAGVTQTPRYLIKTRGQQVTLSCSPISGHRSVSWYQQTPGQGLQFLFEYFSETQRNKGNFPGRFSGRQFSNSRSEMNVSTLELGDSALYLCASSLGRGNTGELFFGEGSRLTVL.